Presented here are 14 T cell receptor beta chains from one specimen sequenced in a study of T cells expressing NK-cell markers. TCRdb reanalyzed the 5' RACE reads and collapses them to one entry per CDR3 protein, without DNA. This sample's clone table lists 350,000 to 450,000 distinct CDR3 sequences. Sequences were obtained from blood T cells: a sorted CD56 or NKG2C T cell subset, CD4+ or CD8+ T cells, or bulk PBMC T cells (not recorded which). The receptors originated from a man aged 18 to 69 in good health.

The chain uses TRBV12-3 or TRBV12-4 and TRBJ2-3; TCRdb picks TRBD2, but there is no DNA to check that call. The CDR3 sequence is 12 residues long. Here the CDR3 reads CAAGLALDTQYF.

This chain links TRBV6-5 with TRBJ2-1; TCRdb returns TRBD2, unconfirmable since there is no DNA. This CDR3 contains 15 residues. Germline V lookup: CDR1 MNHEY, CDR2 SVGAGI. The CDR3 loop reads CASRITQTRHNEQFF.

The V call is TRBV7-9, the J call TRBJ1-2. This CDR3 has 16 residues. Per germline, CDR1 SEHNR and CDR2 FQNEAQ (reference sequence). CDR3 in amino acids: CASSPYPVQGGHGYTF. Complete variable domain (other parts from reference TRBV7-9 and TRBJ1-2): DTGVSQNPRHKITKRGQNVTFRCDPISEHNRLYWYRQTLGQGPEFLTYFQNEAQLEKSRLLSDRFSAERPKGSFSTLEIQRTEQGDSAMYLCASSPYPVQGGHGYTFGSGTRLTVV.

This chain connects TRBV6-1 to TRBJ2-7; TCRdb picks TRBD1, but there is no DNA to check that call. The CDR3 length is 15 residues. From germline, CDR1 is MNHNS and CDR2 SASEGT. The CDR3 here is CASRPPNTKAYEQYF.

The V call is TRBV6-1, the J call TRBJ1-4; TCRdb selects TRBD1, and the lack of DNA leaves this call unchecked. This CDR3 contains 14 residues. Looked up from germline, CDR1 is MNHNS and CDR2 is SASEGT. CDR3 loop: CASRKGTERGKLFF.

The chain joins TRBV7-6 to TRBJ1-3. Per the germline V gene, CDR1 is SGHVS and CDR2 is FNYEAQ. The CDR3 length is 14 residues. CDR3 protein: CASSLGPTGNTIYF.

The rearrangement uses TRBV6-5 and TRBJ2-2. Germline V gene sequence: CDR1 MNHEY, CDR2 SVGAGI. The CDR3 length is 14 residues. The CDR3 is CASSYARDTGELFF.

V gene TRBV18 combines with J gene TRBJ2-1; absent DNA, TCRdb's TRBD1 call cannot be checked. Germline CDR1 and CDR2: KGHSH and LQKENI. This CDR3 is 13 amino acids long. CDR3 residues: CASSPNRDYEQFF. Full variable domain (remainder filled in from reference TRBV18 and TRBJ2-1): NAGVMQNPRHLVRRRGQEARLRCSPMKGHSHVYWYRQLPEEGLKFMVYLQKENIIDESGMPKERFSAEFPKEGPSILRIQQVVRGDSAAYFCASSPNRDYEQFFGPGTRLTVL.

The chain links TRBV5-6 to TRBJ2-1; lacking DNA, the TRBD1 call made by TCRdb goes unchecked. This CDR3 has 15 amino acids. Germline CDR1 reads SGHDT; CDR2 reads YYEEEE. The CDR3 sequence: CASRETGKGYNEQFF.

V is TRBV11-2 and J is TRBJ2-7; TCRdb's D call, TRBD2, is unchecked because there is no DNA. Germline V gives CDR1 SGHAT, CDR2 FQNNGV. The length of the CDR3 is 16 residues. The CDR3: CASSLGQGLSSYEQYF.

The chain carries TRBV18 and TRBJ2-1; with no DNA, the TCRdb D assignment of TRBD1 cannot be verified. Germline V lookup: CDR1 KGHSH, CDR2 LQKENI. CDR3 length: 16 residues. This CDR3 is CASSPQGARQGHEQFF.

The V and J genes are TRBV7-9 and TRBJ1-6; TCRdb lists TRBD1, though no DNA is available to test this call. There are 13 residues in the CDR3. CDR1 and CDR2 (germline): SEHNR, FQNEAQ (reference sequence). The CDR3 loop reads CASSWDGSSPLHF.

V usage is TRBV20-1 and J usage is TRBJ2-5; the TCRdb call, TRBD2, lacks DNA for checking. CDR3 length: 14 residues. The germline CDR1 and CDR2 sequences are DFQATT and SNEGSKA (reference sequence). CDR3 in amino acids: CSADQRGTLETQYF.

J is TRBJ2-1 and V is TRBV6-1; TCRdb's D call of TRBD1 is untestable without DNA. CDR1 is MNHNS, CDR2 SASEGT, per germline. This CDR3 contains 16 residues. The CDR3: CASSATTGGVWNEQFF.